This record looks at one T cell receptor (beta chain) sequence and its context. Its antigen is unknown. These data come from a study of T cells in Graves' hyperthyroidism and ophthalmopathy. Findings and caveats of the study: Most thyroid clonotypes that were expanded above 0.001 also turned up in blood. The model identified upcoming ophthalmopathy a median approximately seven months ahead of onset.

Template material for amplifying TCR beta CDR3 regions consisted of RNA transcripts. The HTBI set primed first-round TCR CDR3 RT-PCR. MiXCR, applied by TCRdb to the multiplex PCR reads, yields one record per CDR3 protein. This sample has hundreds of thousands of distinct CDR3 sequences, with 15% to 19% found just once. PBMCs were collected from an approximately 10 ml volume of fresh peripheral blood. V lost 1 base and J lost 0, with 10 bases in between. The CDR3 extends over 16 amino acids. The germline V gene encodes CDR1 LNHDA and CDR2 SQIVND (reference sequence). The sequenced sample was blood. The genes are TRBV19 and TRBJ2-1, with D uncertain. The sequence came from a woman aged 18 to 35 with Graves' hyperthyroidism. The CDR3 DNA reads as TGTGCCAGTAGTATAGCTGGGCAGATCTCCTACAATGAGCAGTTCTTC. It is translated as CASSIAGQISYNEQFF.